Listed here are 8 T cell receptor beta chains from one sample, sequenced in a study of blood T cell repertoires in COVID-19. The table came from immunoSEQ multiplex PCR; TCRdb's copy has only in-frame clones and leaves some out. In the table there are fewer than 200,000 clones, less than 90% of which are singletons. Source material: PBMCs or T cells enriched from blood (not recorded which). These TCRs come from a woman aged 50 to 60 who had recovered from COVID-19.

Only a few counts were recorded for this clone. The CDR3 nucleotides are TGTGCCAGTAGTATAATTGGGACAGGTGACTATGGCTACACCTTC. Its translation is CASSIIGTGDYGYTF. The V call is TRBV19, the J call TRBJ1-2; 8 bases are a match to TRBD1. Trimming at V came to 2 bases and at J to 3 bases, leaving 5 bases not matched to a gene. The germline V gene encodes CDR1 LNHDA and CDR2 SQIVND (reference sequence). The length of the CDR3 is 15 residues.

The CDR3 reads CASSPTGTGGPPGQPQHF. Written as DNA, the CDR3 is TGTGCCAGCAGCCCTACCGGGACAGGGGGCCCCCCGGGGCAGCCCCAGCATTTT. This chain links TRBV6-4 with TRBJ1-5; 12 nucleotides align to TRBD1. Germline CDR1 and CDR2: MRHNA and SNTAGT. The V and J ends lost 6 bases and 7 bases, in that order; junction bases with no gene match: 16. The CDR3 extends over 18 amino acids.

CDR3 region: CASGPLDRAKNTIYF. The CDR3 bases are TGTGCCAGCGGTCCCCTGGACAGGGCGAAAAACACCATATATTTT. The chain has TRBV7-9 and TRBJ1-3, with 8 nucleotides matching TRBD1. The CDR3 loop spans 15 amino acids. Germline trimming cut 8 bases from V and 6 bases from J; bases unmatched to any gene: 12. Germline V gene sequence: CDR1 SEHNR, CDR2 FQNEAQ (reference sequence).

V is TRBV12-2 and J is TRBJ1-2; whether TRBD1, the table's D call, matches the DNA was not checked. TRBV12-2 is classified as a pseudogene. This CDR3 has 10 residues. The CDR3 sequence is CASRAQGRTF. CDR3 coding DNA: TGTGCAAGTCGCGCTCAGGGGCGCACCTTC.

V is TRBV28 and J is TRBJ1-1; D is ambiguous. CDR1 MDHEN and CDR2 SYDVKM come from the germline V gene. Trimming took off 5 bases at V and 1 base at J, with 14 bases between the two ends. This CDR3 has 15 amino acids. CDR3 residues: CASSPPGPENTEAFF. CDR3 DNA: TGTGCCAGCAGTCCCCCTGGCCCTGAGAACACTGAAGCTTTCTTT.

The chain uses TRBV2 and TRBJ1-1, with 9 bases lining up with TRBD1. V shed 6 bases, J shed 11 bases, and the junction held 7 bases outside the gene matches. The length of the CDR3 is 12 residues. Germline lookup yields CDR1 SNHLY and CDR2 FYNNEI. In nucleotides, the CDR3 is TGTGCCAGCAGCGCTACAGGGGGCTGGGCTTTCTTT. Protein: CASSATGGWAFF.

The rearrangement links TRBV7-9 to TRBJ1-6; D is unresolved. The V gene's germline CDR1 is SEHNR and CDR2 FQNEAQ (reference sequence). Between the trimmed V and J ends, which lost 5 bases and 0 bases, there was a span of 17 bases. This CDR3 has 18 amino acids. CDR3: CASSPTGSRVSYNSPLHF. CDR3 DNA sequence: TGTGCCAGCAGCCCAACCGGGTCCCGAGTCTCCTATAATTCACCCCTCCACTTT.

The chain has TRBV4-1 and TRBJ1-1, with no clear D. Trimming left V 4 bases short and J 1 base short, with 10 bases between. This CDR3 has 14 residues. Germline V CDR1 and CDR2: MGHRA, YSYEKL. The CDR3 is CASSPVGGNTEAFF. The CDR3 coding sequence is TGCGCCAGCAGCCCGGTGGGAGGGAACACTGAAGCTTTCTTT.